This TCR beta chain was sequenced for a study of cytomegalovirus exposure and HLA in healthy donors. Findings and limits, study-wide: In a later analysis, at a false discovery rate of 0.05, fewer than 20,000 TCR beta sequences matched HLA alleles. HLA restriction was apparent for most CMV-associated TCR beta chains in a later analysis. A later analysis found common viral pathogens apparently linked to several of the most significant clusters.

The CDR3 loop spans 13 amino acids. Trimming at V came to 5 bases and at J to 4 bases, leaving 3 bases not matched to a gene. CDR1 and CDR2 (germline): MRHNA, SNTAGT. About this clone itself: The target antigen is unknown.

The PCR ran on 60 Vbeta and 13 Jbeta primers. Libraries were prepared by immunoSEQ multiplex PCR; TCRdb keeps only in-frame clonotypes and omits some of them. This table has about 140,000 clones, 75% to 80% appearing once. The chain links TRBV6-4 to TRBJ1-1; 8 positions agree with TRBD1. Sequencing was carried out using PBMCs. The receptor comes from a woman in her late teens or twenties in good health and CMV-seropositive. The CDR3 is CASSRTGGTEAFF. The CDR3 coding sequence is TGTGCCAGCAGTAGAACAGGGGGCACTGAAGCTTTCTTT.